This passage covers 32 T cell receptor beta chains from one sample sequenced in a study of cytomegalovirus exposure and HLA in healthy donors. 13 Jbeta primers and 60 Vbeta primers were used for the PCR. The protocol was immunoSEQ multiplex PCR, while the TCRdb copy is restricted to in-frame clones and leaves out a portion. The table shows some 120,000 clones, with 82% occurring only once. Sequenced sample: PBMCs. These receptors were obtained from a young woman in good health and CMV-seronegative.

In its sample, this clone was seen once. The chain couples TRBV19 to TRBJ1-1; 7 bases align to TRBD1. V lost 5 bases and J lost 8; bases outside the gene matches: 8. Germline V CDR1 and CDR2: LNHDA, SQIVND (reference sequence). The CDR3 totals 13 residues. CDR3: CASSATGSTEAFF. In DNA form, the CDR3 reads TGTGCCAGTAGTGCGACAGGGTCCACCGAAGCTTTCTTT.

The V and J genes are TRBV5-1 and TRBJ1-1, with a possible D match to TRBD1 (6 bases). Germline CDR1 and CDR2: SGHRS and YFSETQ. The CDR3 extends over 16 amino acids. V dropped 0 bases and J dropped 2 bases, with 14 bases sitting between them. CDR3 region: CASSLGGRHINTEAFF. The CDR3 region has the DNA TGCGCCAGCAGCTTGGGGGGGCGGCATATCAACACTGAAGCTTTCTTT.

V is TRBV5-6 and J is TRBJ1-6; D is ambiguous. CDR3 length equals 15 residues. Trimming pared 7 bases from V and 0 bases from J, leaving 11 bases between. Germline V gives CDR1 SGHDT, CDR2 YYEEEE. CDR3 in amino acids: CASARGSSYNSPLHF. The DNA for the CDR3 is TGTGCCAGCGCTCGAGGCAGCTCCTATAATTCACCCCTCCACTTT.

The CDR3 is CASSLAPPGYEQYF. CDR3 DNA: TGCGCCAGCAGCTTGGCCCCTCCCGGCTACGAGCAGTACTTC. The rearrangement uses TRBV5-1 and TRBJ2-7; D gene ambiguous. Between the trimmed V and J ends, which lost 0 bases and 3 bases, there was a span of 10 bases. CDR1 and CDR2 (germline): SGHRS, YFSETQ. The CDR3 totals 14 residues.

J is TRBJ2-7 and V is TRBV29-1; 8 positions agree with TRBD1. The CDR3 has 13 amino acids. Germline assignment: CDR1 SQVTM and CDR2 ANQGSEA. J gave up 0 bases and V 7 bases, and 5 bases lay outside the gene matches. The CDR3 nucleotides are TGCAGCGCTAGGGACAGGCTCTCCTACGAGCAGTACTTC. This encodes CSARDRLSYEQYF.

The V call is TRBV5-5, the J call TRBJ2-1; TRBD2 agrees at 8 bases. This CDR3 is built from 15 residues. V lost 2 bases, J lost 2 bases, and 3 bases stayed unmatched. Germline-derived CDR1 and CDR2 are SGHKS and YYEKEE (reference sequence). Here the CDR3 DNA reads TGTGCCAGCAGCTTCGACGGGAGGGCCTACAATGAGCAGTTCTTC. Amino acids: CASSFDGRAYNEQFF. Full variable domain (rest looked up from reference TRBV5-5 and TRBJ2-1): DAGVTQSPTHLIKTRGQQVTLRCSPISGHKSVSWYQQVLGQGPQFIFQYYEKEERGRGNFPDRFSARQFPNYSSELNVNALLLGDSALYLCASSFDGRAYNEQFFGPGTRLTVL.

The chain joins TRBV4-1 to TRBJ1-1; D is possibly TRBD1 (5 bases). The CDR3 sequence is 14 residues long. From germline, CDR1 is MGHRA and CDR2 YSYEKL. V lost 1 base and J lost 2, with 8 bases in between. CDR3 nucleotide sequence: TGCGCCAGCAGCCAAGGTGACAGTAACACTGAAGCTTTCTTT. Translating gives CASSQGDSNTEAFF.

The chain links TRBV6-5 to TRBJ1-1, with TRBD1 matching over 8 bases. The CDR3 totals 15 residues. Per germline, CDR1 MNHEY and CDR2 SVGAGI. The junction had 8 bases not matched to a gene; V was cut back by 6 bases and J by 2 bases. CDR3 nucleotide sequence: TGTGCCAGCAGCTCCGGGACAGGAGGAAACACTGAAGCTTTCTTT. Translated, it gives CASSSGTGGNTEAFF.

This clone was observed once. The chain recombines TRBV19 with TRBJ2-6, with 8 bases that match TRBD1. The germline V gene encodes CDR1 LNHDA and CDR2 SQIVND (reference sequence). The CDR3 is 17 residues long. Losses at the gene ends were 10 bases for V and 1 base for J; bases not matched to a gene: 12. CDR3 coding DNA: TGTGCCACCGCTTGGACAGGGAAAATGTCTGGGGCCAACGTCCTGACTTTC. Translated: CATAWTGKMSGANVLTF.

J is TRBJ2-1 and V is TRBV19; D unclear. V dropped 9 bases and J dropped 8 bases, with 14 bases sitting between them. The CDR3 has 12 amino acids. CDR1 is LNHDA, CDR2 SQIVND, per germline (reference sequence). CDR3 in DNA: TGTGCCAGCAAGTCATTGGGCTATGAGCAGTTCTTC. Encoded protein: CASKSLGYEQFF.

Points on this clone: The CDR3 carries no conserved terminal phenylalanine or tryptophan, so it likely arises from a read error. The DNA is omitted, as the CDR3 cannot be located on it reliably, and the CDR3 follows TCRdb's listing. V is TRBV4-1 and J is TRBJ1-4; no check of the table's D call, TRBD1, against the DNA was made. The CDR3 totals 8 residues, both ends included. CDR1 is MGHRA and CDR2 is YSYEKL in the germline V gene. CDR3 sequence: CASSQGAR.

CDR3 sequence: CASSIPNLGTGGGTEAFF. The CDR3 DNA reads TGTGCCAGTAGTATCCCAAACCTCGGGACAGGGGGCGGCACTGAAGCTTTCTTT. V gene TRBV19 combines with J gene TRBJ1-1; 12 bases match TRBD1. This CDR3 spans 18 amino acids. CDR1 LNHDA and CDR2 SQIVND come from the germline V gene (reference sequence). V shed 3 bases and J 4 bases; nucleotides not matched to a gene: 12.

This rearrangement joins TRBV6-1 to TRBJ2-5; possibly TRBD2 for D (6 bases). Looked up from germline, CDR1 is MNHNS and CDR2 is SASEGT. CDR3 size: 15 residues. V shed 5 bases and J shed 5 bases, with 18 bases lying between them. This CDR3 is CASSLGPGEVETQYF. As DNA, the CDR3 is TGTGCCAGCAGTCTGGGGCCGGGGGAGGTGGAGACCCAGTACTTC.

The V gene is TRBV4-2, the J gene TRBJ2-1; D might be TRBD1 (6 bases). CDR3 length equals 17 residues. Trimming cost V 3 bases and J 0 bases, with 15 bases left between them. CDR1 LGHNA and CDR2 YNFKEQ come from the germline V gene. The CDR3 protein is CASSHFQGPSSYNEQFF. CDR3 coding DNA: TGTGCCAGCAGCCATTTCCAGGGGCCAAGCTCCTACAATGAGCAGTTCTTC.

The chain links TRBV27 to TRBJ2-7, with D possibly TRBD2 on 6 matching bases. The CDR3 totals 15 residues. Germline lookup yields CDR1 MNHEY and CDR2 SMNVEV (reference sequence). Between the trimmed V and J ends, which lost 5 bases and 2 bases, there was a span of 16 bases. CDR3 coding DNA: TGTGCCAGCAGTCCCGCGGGGACGTTGACCTACGAGCAGTACTTC. Translation gives CASSPAGTLTYEQYF.

The chain joins TRBV27 to TRBJ2-7, with a weak D call TRBD2 (6 bases). V lost 4 bases to trimming and J lost 2 bases, with 12 bases between them. Germline V CDR1 and CDR2: MNHEY, SMNVEV (reference sequence). There are 14 residues in the CDR3. CDR3: CASSYRGETYEQYF. The CDR3, as DNA: TGTGCCAGCAGTTATCGCGGGGAAACCTACGAGCAGTACTTC.

The J gene is TRBJ1-3, the V gene TRBV9; possible D gene TRBD1, 5 bases. From germline, CDR1 is SGDLS and CDR2 YYNGEE. The germline V and J ends were trimmed by 4 bases and 4 bases, with 15 bases remaining between them. The CDR3 has 15 residues. CDR3 coding DNA: TGTGCCAGCAGCCTGACCAGGGAAACGGGAAACACCATATATTTT. Residues: CASSLTRETGNTIYF.

This chain links TRBV6-5 with TRBJ1-1; D not resolved. The CDR3 runs 13 residues. Deletions cut 5 bases from V and 2 bases from J, with 9 bases between. Germline CDR1 and CDR2: MNHEY and SVGAGI. CDR3 nucleotides: TGTGCCAGCAGTCGTACAGCCAACACTGAAGCTTTCTTT. It encodes CASSRTANTEAFF.

V usage is TRBV7-2 and J usage is TRBJ1-2; tentative D call: TRBD1 (6 bases). Germline CDR1 reads SGHTA; CDR2 reads FQGNSA. CDR3 size: 14 residues. V lost 2 bases and J lost 7, with 14 bases in between. The CDR3 is CASSLLQGTIGYTF. The CDR3 DNA reads as TGTGCCAGCAGCTTATTGCAGGGGACTATTGGCTACACCTTC.

This chain uses TRBV7-9 with TRBJ2-7; D remains ambiguous. The V gene's germline CDR1 is SEHNR and CDR2 FQNEAQ (reference sequence). The CDR3 is made up of 12 amino acids. V was shortened by 4 bases and J by 3 bases, with 7 bases between the two germline ends. CDR3: CASSSLNYEQYF. CDR3 nucleotide sequence: TGTGCCAGCAGCTCTCTTAACTACGAGCAGTACTTC.

The chain has TRBV19 and TRBJ1-4; D may be TRBD1 (5 bases). The V end lost 3 bases, the J end lost 11 bases, and 13 bases lay between the germline ends. The CDR3 is 13 residues long. Germline CDR1 is LNHDA and CDR2 is SQIVND (reference sequence). The CDR3 DNA reads TGTGCCAGTAGTATTCCAGGGCCGCAGAAACTGTTTTTT. Translated: CASSIPGPQKLFF.

V usage is TRBV1 and J usage is TRBJ1-2. TRBV1 is reported as a pseudogene. The CDR3 extends over 14 amino acids. Here the CDR3 DNA reads TGCACCAGCAGCCATGGCGGTTACGGGTTTGGCTACACCTTC. It codes for CTSSHGGYGFGYTF.

The gene calls are TRBV18 and TRBJ1-3; D is unresolved. V lost 3 bases to trimming and J lost 0 bases, with 12 bases between them. This CDR3 region has 16 residues. Germline CDR1 KGHSH, CDR2 LQKENI. The CDR3 region has the DNA TGTGCCAGCTCACCCCTCCGGAGAGTCTCTGGAAACACCATATATTTT. It encodes CASSPLRRVSGNTIYF.

This clone came up once. This chain joins TRBV30 and TRBJ2-1, with D perhaps TRBD1 (6 bases). V lost 0 bases and J lost 3, with 15 bases in between. Germline CDR1 GTSNPN, CDR2 SVGIG (reference sequence). CDR3 length equals 16 residues. CDR3 DNA: TGTGCCTGGAGTGTACAGGGCAGGGGATACTACAATGAGCAGTTCTTC. Translated, it gives CAWSVQGRGYYNEQFF.

V and J are TRBV30 and TRBJ1-2; D gene unclear. The CDR3 spans 13 residues. Germline V gives CDR1 GTSNPN, CDR2 SVGIG (reference sequence). V dropped 2 bases and J dropped 3 bases, with 10 bases sitting between them. The CDR3 DNA follows: TGTGCCTGGAGTCGGCGGGAGTACTATGGCTACACCTTC. It is translated as CAWSRREYYGYTF.

Details on this clone: A read error may produce the germline difference seen at one junction end. The chain carries TRBV5-4 and TRBJ1-2; possibly TRBD1 for D (6 bases). The CDR3 loop spans 18 amino acids. Germline CDR1 SGHNT, CDR2 YYREEE (reference sequence). CDR3 bases: TGTGCCAGCAGTCACCCCCCGGGACATGAAGGACCTAATTATGGCTACACCTTC. Translating gives CASSHPPGHEGPNYGYTF.

The gene calls are TRBV29-1 and TRBJ2-7, with 7 bases matching TRBD1. CDR1 and CDR2 from the germline V gene are SQVTM and ANQGSEA. The trim removed 7 bases at V and 5 bases at J, leaving 11 bases unmatched. The CDR3 spans 13 residues. The CDR3 protein is CSALRGQGDEQYF. CDR3 bases: TGCAGCGCCCTAAGGGGGCAGGGCGACGAGCAGTACTTC.

The chain carries TRBV27 and TRBJ2-1, with a tentative D call TRBD1 (6 bases). Germline-derived CDR1 and CDR2 are MNHEY and SMNVEV (reference sequence). Trimming removed 7 bases from V and 6 bases from J, with 13 bases in between. CDR3 length: 13 residues. CDR3: CASKGHLSNEQFF. The DNA of the CDR3 is TGTGCCAGCAAGGGACACCTGAGCAATGAGCAGTTCTTC.

The rearrangement uses TRBV27 and TRBJ2-7; 7 nucleotides line up with TRBD2. This CDR3 is built from 17 residues. J lost 2 bases, V lost 10 bases, and 20 bases had no gene match. In germline, CDR1 is MNHEY, CDR2 SMNVEV (reference sequence). CDR3 amino acids: CATRMRRGAGTTYEQYF. The CDR3 DNA reads as TGTGCCACCAGGATGAGACGGGGAGCGGGGACCACCTACGAGCAGTACTTC.

This rearrangement joins TRBV7-3 to TRBJ2-1, with TRBD2 as a possible D gene (5 bases). Trimming took off 5 bases at V and 4 bases at J, with 12 bases between the two ends. CDR3 length equals 14 residues. From germline, CDR1 is SGHTA and CDR2 FQGTGA. The CDR3 DNA reads TGTGCCAGCAGCGCGGGTGGAGTATACAATGAGCAGTTCTTC. Amino acids: CASSAGGVYNEQFF.

This chain connects TRBV19 to TRBJ2-1; 10 bases map to TRBD2. The CDR3 covers 15 residues. Per germline, CDR1 LNHDA and CDR2 SQIVND (reference sequence). With V trimmed by 2 bases and J by 9 bases, 7 bases remained unmatched. The CDR3 region is CASSINSGGYGEQFF. The CDR3 bases are TGTGCCAGTAGTATAAATAGCGGGGGGTACGGTGAGCAGTTCTTC.

This clone has only a few counts. The gene calls are TRBV6-6 and TRBJ1-5, with D tentatively TRBD1 (5 bases). This CDR3 comprises 14 residues. Looked up from germline, CDR1 is MNHNY and CDR2 is SVGAGI (reference sequence). Deletions cut 6 bases from V and 4 bases from J, with 13 bases between. CDR3 sequence: CASSRDRVNQPQHF. The CDR3 DNA is TGTGCCAGCAGCCGCGACAGAGTTAATCAGCCCCAGCATTTT.